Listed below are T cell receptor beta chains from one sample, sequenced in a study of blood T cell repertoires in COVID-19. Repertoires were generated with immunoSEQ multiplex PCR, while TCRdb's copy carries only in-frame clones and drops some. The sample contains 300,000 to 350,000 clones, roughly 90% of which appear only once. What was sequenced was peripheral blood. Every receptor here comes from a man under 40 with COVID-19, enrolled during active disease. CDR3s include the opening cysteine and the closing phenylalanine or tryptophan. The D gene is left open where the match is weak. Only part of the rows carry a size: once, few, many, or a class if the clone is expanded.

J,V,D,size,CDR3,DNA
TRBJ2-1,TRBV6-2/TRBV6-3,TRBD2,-,CASSYSNWGGEQFF,TGTGCCAGCAGTTACTCGAATTGGGGGGGAGAGCAGTTCTTC
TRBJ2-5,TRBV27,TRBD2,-,CASSFSGRVQETQYF,TGTGCCAGCAGTTTTAGCGGGAGGGTCCAAGAGACCCAGTACTTC
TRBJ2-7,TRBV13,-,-,CASSHSYEQYF,TGTGCCAGCAGCCACTCCTACGAGCAGTACTTC
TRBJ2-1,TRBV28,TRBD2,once,CASSRGLAGAYNEQFF,TGTGCCAGCAGCCGGGGACTAGCGGGGGCCTACAATGAGCAGTTCTTC
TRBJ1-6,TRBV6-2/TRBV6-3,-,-,CASSYRGGTWNNSPLHF,TGTGCCAGCAGTTACCGCGGTGGGACTTGGAATAATTCACCCCTCCACTTT
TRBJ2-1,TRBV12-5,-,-,CASAFPLTPASSYNEQFF,TGTGCTAGTGCATTCCCCTTGACTCCTGCGAGCTCCTACAATGAGCAGTTCTTC
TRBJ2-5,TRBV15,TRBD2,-,CATSRAGGPPATSGRASKTQYF,TGTGCCACCAGCAGAGCCGGGGGACCCCCGGCAACTAGCGGGAGGGCCTCAAAGACCCAGTACTTC
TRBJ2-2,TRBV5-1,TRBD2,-,CASSFLAGDSTGELFF,TGCGCCAGCAGCTTTCTAGCGGGAGACTCCACCGGGGAGCTGTTTTTT
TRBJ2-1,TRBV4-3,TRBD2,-,CASSQVAGGSYNEQFF,TGCGCCAGCAGCCAAGTAGCGGGGGGTTCCTACAATGAGCAGTTCTTC
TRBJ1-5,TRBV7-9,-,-,CASSRTGGAPPQHF,TGTGCCAGCAGCCGGACCGGCGGGGCACCGCCCCAGCATTTT
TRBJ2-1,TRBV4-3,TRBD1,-,CASSLGQGYNEQFF,TGCGCCAGCAGCCTGGGACAGGGGTACAATGAGCAGTTCTTC
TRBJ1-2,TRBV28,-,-,CASSFQAGPNYGYTF,TGTGCCAGCAGTTTCCAGGCGGGCCCTAACTATGGCTACACCTTC
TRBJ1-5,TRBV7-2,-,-,CASSLYRSPNQPQHF,TGTGCCAGCAGCTTATACAGAAGTCCCAATCAGCCCCAGCATTTT
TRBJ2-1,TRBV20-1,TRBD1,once,CSASYGTGAGDEQFF,TGCAGTGCTAGTTACGGGACAGGGGCCGGGGATGAGCAGTTCTTC
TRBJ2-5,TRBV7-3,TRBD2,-,CASSPGLAEETQYF,TGTGCCAGCAGCCCGGGACTAGCGGAAGAGACCCAGTACTTC
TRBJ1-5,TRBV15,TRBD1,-,CATSRGTGDGNQPQHF,TGTGCCACCAGCAGAGGGACAGGGGATGGCAATCAGCCCCAGCATTTT
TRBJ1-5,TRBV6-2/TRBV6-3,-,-,CASSYGTWGNQPQHF,TGTGCCAGCAGTTACGGGACATGGGGCAATCAGCCCCAGCATTTT
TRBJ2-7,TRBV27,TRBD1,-,CASSYGQGKGEQYF,TGTGCCAGCAGTTACGGACAGGGGAAGGGGGAGCAGTACTTC
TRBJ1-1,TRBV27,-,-,CASSFSGLATEAFF,TGTGCCAGCAGTTTCTCGGGTTTGGCCACTGAAGCTTTCTTT
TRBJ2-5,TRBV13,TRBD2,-,CASSPRLAGGPYQETQYF,TGTGCCAGCAGCCCGAGACTAGCGGGAGGCCCGTACCAAGAGACCCAGTACTTC
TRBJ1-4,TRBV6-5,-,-,CASSYGRTLEKLFF,TGTGCCAGCAGTTACGGGAGGACCTTAGAAAAACTGTTTTTT
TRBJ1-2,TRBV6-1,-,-,CASSEYQGPLSYGYTF,TGTGCCAGCAGTGAATATCAGGGGCCGTTAAGCTATGGCTACACCTTC
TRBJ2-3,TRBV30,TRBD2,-,CAWSGVTSGRSNPDTQYF,TGTGCCTGGAGTGGGGTTACTAGCGGGAGAAGTAATCCAGATACGCAGTATTTT
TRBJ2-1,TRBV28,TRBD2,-,CASSPRTSNEQFF,TGTGCCAGCAGCCCTAGGACTAGCAATGAGCAGTTCTTC
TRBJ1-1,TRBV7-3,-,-,CASSSRGIGMNTEAFF,TGTGCCAGCAGCTCAAGGGGTATAGGGATGAACACTGAAGCTTTCTTT
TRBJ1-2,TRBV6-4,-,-,CASSDATGNYGYTF,TGTGCCAGCAGTGATGCGACAGGCAACTATGGCTACACCTTC
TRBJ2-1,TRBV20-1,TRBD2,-,CSASLSGGVNEQFF,TGCAGTGCTAGTCTCAGCGGGGGGGTCAATGAGCAGTTCTTC
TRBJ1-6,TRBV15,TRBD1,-,CATSRGQGFPLHF,TGTGCCACCAGCAGAGGACAGGGGTTCCCCCTCCACTTT